The 6 T cell receptor beta chains presented below share a single source sample, sequenced in a study of blood T cell repertoires in COVID-19. Here immunoSEQ multiplex PCR was the method, and the copy in TCRdb shows in-frame clones only, minus some. This table has approximately 200,000 clones, around 89% appearing once. Sequencing was carried out using PBMCs or T cells enriched from blood (not recorded which). These TCRs come from a man aged 25-45 years who had recovered from COVID-19.

The rearrangement uses TRBV12-3 or TRBV12-4 and TRBJ2-7, with D possibly being TRBD1 (6 bases). The CDR3 length is 13 residues. Trimming removed 1 base at V and 5 bases at J, with 9 bases between. CDR3 coding DNA: TGTGCCAGCAGTTTAGAGCAGGGGCACGAGCAGTACTTC. Amino acid sequence: CASSLEQGHEQYF.

This clone showed up just once. This rearrangement joins TRBV5-1 to TRBJ1-4; D not resolved. Germline CDR1 and CDR2: SGHRS and YFSETQ. The V gene lost 4 bases and the J gene lost 5 bases, with 12 bases spanning the gap. The CDR3 is 14 amino acids. This chain's CDR3 is CASSMVPENEKLFF. In DNA form, the CDR3 reads TGCGCCAGCAGCATGGTTCCGGAGAATGAAAAACTGTTTTTT.

The chain joins TRBV9 to TRBJ2-5; 12 bases agree with TRBD2. Losses at the gene ends were 3 bases for V and 0 bases for J; bases not matched to a gene: 3. CDR1 is SGDLS and CDR2 is YYNGEE in the germline V gene. The CDR3 is 16 amino acids. The DNA of the CDR3 is TGTGCCAGCAGCGCCCTAGCGGGAGGGTACCAAGAGACCCAGTACTTC. It specifies CASSALAGGYQETQYF. Full variable domain (rest looked up from reference TRBV9 and TRBJ2-5): DSGVTQTPKHLITATGQRVTLRCSPRSGDLSVYWYQQSLDQGLQFLIQYYNGEERAKGNILERFSAQQFPDLHSELNLSSLELGDSALYFCASSALAGGYQETQYFGPGTRLLVL.

This chain joins TRBV10-1 and TRBJ1-5; D perhaps matches TRBD1 (5 bases). V was trimmed by 3 bases and J by 6 bases, leaving 21 bases between them. The CDR3 is 17 residues long. CDR1 and CDR2 from the germline V gene are WNHNN and SYGVQD (reference sequence). CDR3 amino acids: CASSDKGRTTLCQPQHF. In nucleotides, the CDR3 is TGCGCCAGCAGTGATAAGGGGCGGACAACGCTTTGTCAGCCCCAGCATTTT.

V is TRBV5-4 and J is TRBJ2-3; perhaps TRBD2 as D (6 bases). Germline lookup yields CDR1 SGHNT and CDR2 YYREEE (reference sequence). Trimming stripped 6 bases from V and 0 bases from J, with 14 bases between. CDR3 length equals 15 residues. Here the CDR3 reads CASISGDASTDTQYF. The CDR3 coding sequence is TGTGCCAGCATTAGCGGTGACGCTAGCACAGATACGCAGTATTTT.

The chain has TRBV2 and TRBJ2-7, with a possible D match to TRBD1 (5 bases). V was shortened by 6 bases and J by 3 bases, with 15 bases between the two germline ends. The CDR3 contains 14 residues. Germline V gives CDR1 SNHLY, CDR2 FYNNEI. The CDR3 nucleotides read TGTGCCAGCAGCGCCCCGACAGCGCGCTACGAGCAGTACTTC. Its translation is CASSAPTARYEQYF.